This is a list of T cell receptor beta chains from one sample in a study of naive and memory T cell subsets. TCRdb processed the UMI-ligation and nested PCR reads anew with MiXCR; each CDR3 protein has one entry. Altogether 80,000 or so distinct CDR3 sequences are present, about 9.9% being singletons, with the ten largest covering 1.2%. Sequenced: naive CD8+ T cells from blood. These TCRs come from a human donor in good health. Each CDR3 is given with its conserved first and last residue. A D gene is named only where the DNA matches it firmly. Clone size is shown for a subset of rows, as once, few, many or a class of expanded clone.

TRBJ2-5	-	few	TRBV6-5	CASSYVTRGETQYF	TGTGCCAGCAGTTACGTGACGCGGGGAGAGACCCAGTACTTC
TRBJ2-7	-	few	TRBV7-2	CASSPIGPSEQYF	TGTGCCAGCAGCCCCATAGGTCCGAGCGAGCAGTACTTC
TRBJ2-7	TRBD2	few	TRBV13	CASSPPGEGVVYEQYF	TGTGCCAGCAGCCCCCCTGGGGAGGGCGTTGTCTACGAGCAGTACTTC
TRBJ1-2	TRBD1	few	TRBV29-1	CSVVDRGLGGYTF	TGCAGCGTTGTGGACAGGGGTTTGGGTGGCTACACCTTC
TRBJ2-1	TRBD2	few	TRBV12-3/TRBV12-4	CASSLALAGNEQFF	TGTGCCAGCAGTTTAGCTCTAGCGGGCAATGAGCAGTTCTTC
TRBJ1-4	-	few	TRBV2	CASSEAHWSSTTNEKLFF	TGTGCCAGCAGTGAAGCGCATTGGAGTTCGACAACTAATGAAAAACTGTTTTTT
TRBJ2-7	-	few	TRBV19	CASSIGSGSEQYF	TGTGCCAGTAGTATAGGGTCTGGGAGCGAGCAGTACTTC
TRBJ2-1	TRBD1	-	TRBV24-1	CATSDHDRGSYNEQFF	TGTGCCACCAGTGACCATGACAGGGGCTCCTACAATGAGCAGTTCTTC
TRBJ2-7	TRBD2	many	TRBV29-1	CSVEGRRSREQDAYEQYF	TGCAGCGTTGAAGGGCGTAGGTCGCGGGAGCAAGATGCATACGAGCAGTACTTC
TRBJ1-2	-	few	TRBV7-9	CASYSLRDGFNYGYTF	TGTGCCAGCTACTCACTGCGGGACGGATTTAACTATGGCTACACCTTC
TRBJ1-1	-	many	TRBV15	CATSRDPRENTEAFF	TGTGCCACCAGCAGAGACCCCCGGGAGAACACTGAAGCTTTCTTT
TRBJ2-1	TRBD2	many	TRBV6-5	CASSYSTSGSNDEQFF	TGTGCCAGCAGTTACTCTACTAGCGGGAGTAACGATGAGCAGTTCTTC
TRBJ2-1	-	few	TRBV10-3	CAIGERGYEQFF	TGTGCCATCGGTGAGAGGGGCTATGAGCAGTTCTTC
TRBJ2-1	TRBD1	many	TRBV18	CASSPGTGQGDEQFF	TGTGCCAGCTCACCAGGGACGGGACAGGGCGATGAGCAGTTCTTC